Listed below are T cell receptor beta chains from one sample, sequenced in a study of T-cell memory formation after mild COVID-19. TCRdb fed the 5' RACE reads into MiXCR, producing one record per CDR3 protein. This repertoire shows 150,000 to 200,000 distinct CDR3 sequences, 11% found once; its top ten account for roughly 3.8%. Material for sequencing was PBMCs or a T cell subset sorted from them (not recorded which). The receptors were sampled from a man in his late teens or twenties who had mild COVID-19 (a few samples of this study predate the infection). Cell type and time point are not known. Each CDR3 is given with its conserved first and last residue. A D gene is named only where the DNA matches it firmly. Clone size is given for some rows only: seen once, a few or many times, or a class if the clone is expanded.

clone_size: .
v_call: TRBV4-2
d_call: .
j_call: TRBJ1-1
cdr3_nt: TGTGCCAGCAGCCAAGGGGAGGGGTATTATTATAGTAACACTGAAGCTTTCTTT
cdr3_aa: CASSQGEGYYYSNTEAFF

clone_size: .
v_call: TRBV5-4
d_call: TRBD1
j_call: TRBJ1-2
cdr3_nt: TGTGCCAGCAGCTTATGGGACAGGGGGTTTCCTAACTATGGCTACACCTTC
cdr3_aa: CASSLWDRGFPNYGYTF

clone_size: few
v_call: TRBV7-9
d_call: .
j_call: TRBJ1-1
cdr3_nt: TGTGCCAGCAGCCCACAGGGAACCAGGAACACTGAAGCTTTCTTT
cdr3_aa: CASSPQGTRNTEAFF

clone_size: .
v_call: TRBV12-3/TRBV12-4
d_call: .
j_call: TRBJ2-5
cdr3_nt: TGTGCCAGCAGATCTCGGAAGTTCCAAGAGACCCAGTACTTC
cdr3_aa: CASRSRKFQETQYF

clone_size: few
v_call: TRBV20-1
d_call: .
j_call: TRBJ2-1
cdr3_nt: TGCAGTGCTAAGGGGAGGACCTACAATGAGCAGTTCTTC
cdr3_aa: CSAKGRTYNEQFF

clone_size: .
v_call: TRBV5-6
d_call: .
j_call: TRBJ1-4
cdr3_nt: TGTGCCAGCAGCTTCGACAGATCTGAAAAACTGTTTTTT
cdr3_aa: CASSFDRSEKLFF

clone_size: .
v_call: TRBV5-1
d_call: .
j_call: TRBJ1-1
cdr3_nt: TGCGCCAGCAGCTTGGTAGCGGGGATGAACACTGAAGCTTTCTTT
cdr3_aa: CASSLVAGMNTEAFF

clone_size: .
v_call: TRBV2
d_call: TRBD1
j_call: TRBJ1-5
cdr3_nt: TGTGCCAGCTCGGGACAGCCGAATCAGCCCCAGCATTTT
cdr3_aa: CASSGQPNQPQHF

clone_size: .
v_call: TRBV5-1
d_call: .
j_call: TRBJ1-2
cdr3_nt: TGCGCCAGCAGCTTTCTAGCTAACTATGGCTACACCTTC
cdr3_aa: CASSFLANYGYTF

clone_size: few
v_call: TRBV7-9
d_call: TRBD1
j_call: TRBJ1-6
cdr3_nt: TGTGCCAGCAGCCGAGGAGGGGGACAGTCCAGCTCCTATAATTCACCCCTCCACTTT
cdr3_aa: CASSRGGGQSSSYNSPLHF

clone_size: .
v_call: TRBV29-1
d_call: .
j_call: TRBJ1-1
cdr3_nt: TGCAGCGGGTACAGGAAGAACACTGAAGCTTTCTTT
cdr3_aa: CSGYRKNTEAFF

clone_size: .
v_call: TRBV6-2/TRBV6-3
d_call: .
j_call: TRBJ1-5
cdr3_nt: TGTGCCAGCAGTTACAAGAGCGATCAGCCCCAGCATTTT
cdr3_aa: CASSYKSDQPQHF

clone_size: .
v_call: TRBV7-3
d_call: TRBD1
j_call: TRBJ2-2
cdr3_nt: TGTGCCAGCAGCCTGCTTGGGACAGGGAGGACCGGGGAGCTGTTTTTT
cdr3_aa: CASSLLGTGRTGELFF

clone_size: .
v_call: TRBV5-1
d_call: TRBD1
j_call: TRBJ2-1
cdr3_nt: TGCGCCAGCAGCCCGGCCGGTGCAGGGGGAGCTGAGCAGTTCTTC
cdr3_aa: CASSPAGAGGAEQFF

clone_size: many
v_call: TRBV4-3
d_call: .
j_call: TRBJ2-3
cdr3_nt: TGCGCCAGCAGCCTGAAACATGGCGGCGGGGGCCTTCGCACAGATACGCAGTATTTT
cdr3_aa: CASSLKHGGGGLRTDTQYF

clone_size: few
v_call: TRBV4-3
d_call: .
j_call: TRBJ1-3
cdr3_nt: TGCGCCAGCAGCCACCGTTTGGGGGGCTCTGGAAACACCATATATTTT
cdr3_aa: CASSHRLGGSGNTIYF

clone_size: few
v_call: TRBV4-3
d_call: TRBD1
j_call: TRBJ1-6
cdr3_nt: TGCGCCAGCAGCCTAGTCGGACAGGGGGTGGAAAATTCACCCCTCCACTTT
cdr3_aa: CASSLVGQGVENSPLHF

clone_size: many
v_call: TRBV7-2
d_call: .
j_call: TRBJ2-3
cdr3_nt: TGTGCCAGCAGCTCCTCAGTTAGGGCAGATACGCAGTATTTT
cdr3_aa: CASSSSVRADTQYF

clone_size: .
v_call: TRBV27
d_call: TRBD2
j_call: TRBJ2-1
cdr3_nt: TGTTCCAGCAGTACTAACGGGGGGAAGCAGTTCTTC
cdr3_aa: CSSSTNGGKQFF

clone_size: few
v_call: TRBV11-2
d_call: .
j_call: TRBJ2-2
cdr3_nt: TGTGCCAGCAGCTTAGAGGGTGACGGGGAGCTGTTTTTT
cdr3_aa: CASSLEGDGELFF

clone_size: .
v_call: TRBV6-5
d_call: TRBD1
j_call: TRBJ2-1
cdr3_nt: TGTGCCAGCAGGACGGCCGGGACAGTCGGTAATGAGCAGTTCTTC
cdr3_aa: CASRTAGTVGNEQFF

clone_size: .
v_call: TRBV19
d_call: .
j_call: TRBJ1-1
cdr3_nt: TGTGCCAGTAGTATAATTGGTGCTTTGACGGCGGGGAACACTGAAGCTTTCTTT
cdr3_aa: CASSIIGALTAGNTEAFF

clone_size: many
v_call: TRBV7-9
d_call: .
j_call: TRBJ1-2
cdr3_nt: TGTGCCAGCAGCTTACAGGGGAACTATGGCTACACCTTC
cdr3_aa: CASSLQGNYGYTF

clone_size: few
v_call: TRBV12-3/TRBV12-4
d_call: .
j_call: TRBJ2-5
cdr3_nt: TGTGCCAGCAGTCAAGGGGCCCGGGAGACCCAGTACTTC
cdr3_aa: CASSQGARETQYF

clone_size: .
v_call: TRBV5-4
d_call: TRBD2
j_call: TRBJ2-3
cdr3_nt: TGTGCCAGCAGCTTACAGCGGGGGCCCTATAAGTATTTT
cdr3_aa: CASSLQRGPYKYF

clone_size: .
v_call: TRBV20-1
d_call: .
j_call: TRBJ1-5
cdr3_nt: TGCAGTGCTAGAGGGGGAACTTTCGGTCAGCCCCAGCATTTT
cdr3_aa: CSARGGTFGQPQHF

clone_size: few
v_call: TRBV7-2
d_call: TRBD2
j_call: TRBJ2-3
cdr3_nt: TGTGCCAGCAGCTTTACTGGGGGGGGATACACAGATACGCAGTATTTT
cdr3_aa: CASSFTGGGYTDTQYF

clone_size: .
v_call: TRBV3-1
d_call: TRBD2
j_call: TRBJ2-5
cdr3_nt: TGTGCCAGCAGCCAAGGACTAGCGGGGGTAATTAAAGAGACCCAGTACTTC
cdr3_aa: CASSQGLAGVIKETQYF

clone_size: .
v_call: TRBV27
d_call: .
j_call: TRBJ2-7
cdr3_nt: TGTGCCAGCAGTTTAGTAGGGAGGAGTGGGTACGAGCAGTACTTC
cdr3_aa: CASSLVGRSGYEQYF

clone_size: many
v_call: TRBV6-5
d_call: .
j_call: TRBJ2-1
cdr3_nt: TGTGCCAGCAGATGGGGCTCCTACAATGAGCAGTTCTTC
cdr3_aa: CASRWGSYNEQFF

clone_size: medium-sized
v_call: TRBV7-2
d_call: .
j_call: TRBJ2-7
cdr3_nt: TGTGCCAGCAGCCCCCGTACGGGGTCTGTTGACTTC
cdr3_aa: CASSPRTGSVDF

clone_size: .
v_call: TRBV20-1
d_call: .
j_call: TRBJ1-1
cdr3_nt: TGCAGTGCTAGGGGGCCGGGGATCCCTGAAGCTTTCTTT
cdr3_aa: CSARGPGIPEAFF

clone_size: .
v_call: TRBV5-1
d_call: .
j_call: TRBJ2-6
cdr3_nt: TGCGCCAGCGGGCAGGAATTCTCTGGGGCCAACGTCCTGACTTTC
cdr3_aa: CASGQEFSGANVLTF

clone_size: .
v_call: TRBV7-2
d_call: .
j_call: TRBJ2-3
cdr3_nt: TGTGCCAGCAGCTTAACGGAGGTCTTAAGCACAGATACGCAGTATTTT
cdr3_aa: CASSLTEVLSTDTQYF

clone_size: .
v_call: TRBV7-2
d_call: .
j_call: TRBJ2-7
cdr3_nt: TGTGCCAGCAGCTTAGCCCCCTACGAGCAGTACTTC
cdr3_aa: CASSLAPYEQYF